The following is a TCR beta chain sequence with its context. The data were obtained in a study of blood T cell repertoires in COVID-19. Whole-study context: PBMCs, B-cell-depleted T cells, or T cells were the source of the cDNA or gDNA that made up the material.

Ages ranged from 18 to 89 years, with residence in 24 US areas. Symptom resolution, clearance, or two negative PCRs marked the recovered donors of Cohort 3. J lost 6 bases, V lost 4 bases, and 9 bases had no gene match. The CDR3 loop spans 15 amino acids. From germline, CDR1 is SGHRS and CDR2 YFSETQ. Some clones are missing from TCRdb's copy, which holds only in-frame ones; the method was immunoSEQ multiplex PCR. The sample yields about 370,000 clones, approximately 92% seen once. V is TRBV5-1 and J is TRBJ2-2; TRBD1 matches at 7 bases. The sample taken for sequencing was PBMCs or T cells enriched from blood (not recorded which). The TCR comes from a man between 18 and 29 years old who had recovered from COVID-19. DNA of the CDR3: TGCGCCAGCAGCGACCGTTCCGGGACAGCCGGGGAGCTGTTTTTT. This sequence encodes CASSDRSGTAGELFF.